This entry features one T cell receptor (beta chain) sequence. Its binding antigen is unknown. Within one base of it there is no much larger clone, and no base qualities were kept. Graves' hyperthyroidism was defined as stable when no progression to ophthalmopathy occurred over 18 months of follow-up. Hyperthyroidism patients were newly diagnosed, with disease duration under 2 months, and aged 18 to 65 years. The study excluded patients with uncontrolled infections, other autoimmune diseases, pregnancy or lactation. Diagnoses were established on the basis of clinical symptoms, serum thyroxine and TRAb, thyroid ultrasound, and orbital computed tomography. Trizol reagent was used to extract total RNA, and RNA quality was then checked on an Agilent 2100 Bioanalyzer. The sample belongs to a study of T cells in Graves' hyperthyroidism and ophthalmopathy (dated by TCRdb to the late 2010s). Turning to the overall study: TCR V-J signatures able to tell the groups apart were searched for in a discovery cohort of around 95 patients, of whom fewer than 45 had Graves' ophthalmopathy and 55 to 65 had stable Graves' hyperthyroidism. The paper reports TCR Vbeta CDR3 sequencing of 130 to 150 peripheral blood samples: under 45 ophthalmopathy, roughly 74 hyperthyroidism and approximately 17 progressor patients. In addition, the study compared T-cell repertoires in thyroid tissue and in blood from about six Graves' hyperthyroidism patients. Prospective prediction of ophthalmopathy was tested in an independent validation cohort consisting of some 19 hyperthyroidism patients and some 17 patients who later progressed to ophthalmopathy. After sampling, hyperthyroidism patients received methimazole starting at 30 mg daily, and ophthalmopathy patients received high-dose intravenous methylprednisolone. For training and testing, the roughly 100 patients in the discovery cohort were randomly divided in a 7:3 ratio. On the study overall, not on this receptor specifically: A 13 V-J signature model separated ophthalmopathy from stable hyperthyroidism, with nearly 90% sensitivity and about 81% specificity in cross-validation and 80%/75% in testing. No statistical method was used to set the sample size in advance, and investigators knew the group allocation. In validation, the model predicted progression to ophthalmopathy a median of about 6 months before onset, with approximately 68% sensitivity and around 76% specificity. Most expanded thyroid clonotypes (frequency above 0.001) were also detected in blood, suggesting blood repertoires may reflect thyroid immune responses.

Amplification of TCR beta CDR3 regions was carried out from RNA transcripts. The first round of RT-PCR for the TCR CDR3 was performed with the HTBI primer set and the Qiagen OneStep RT-PCR kit. The libraries were constructed in a second round of multiplex PCR and then size-selected and purified. Libraries were sequenced paired-end with 100 bp reads on an Illumina HiSeq2000. Processing in the source paper ran as follows. SOAPnuke was used to process the raw data, with reads discarded if the reads contained adapters or uncalled bases, had a mean Phred below 15, or lacked an exact constant-primer or identifier match. High-quality paired reads were merged using COPE v1.2.5, and each unique nucleotide sequence was defined as a clonotype. MiTCR v1.1 was used to align clonotypes to the IMGT TRBV, TRBD and TRBJ reference segments. Analysis was restricted to V-J combinations with a frequency above 0.0001, which covered approximately 99% of repertoires. A TCS score was defined as the ratio between F50 (clonal expansion) and ExV (chaos), using BLOSUM62-based TCRdist between CDR3 peptides within each V-J. Welch's t-statistics and random forest reduced 514 V-J features to 10 to 15, which were used in a naive Bayes classifier (R e1071). The Morisita-Horn index was used to measure how similar the thyroid and blood repertoires were. The public reads were quality trimmed at Q25 with fastp and then assembled into clones with MiXCR by TCRdb, keeping productive beta chains. Entries that share a CDR3 protein sequence are merged under the most common genes and DNA. The V and J calls reflect TCRdb's pipeline rather than the authors' work. The sample table lists about 580,000 distinct CDR3 sequences, around 42% of them with a count of one. The ten largest clones represent more than 7% of the sample.

The CDR3 numbers 14 residues from cysteine through phenylalanine. Only the CDR3 portion is preserved as DNA: 42 bases, with reading frame beginning at the first base. The junction shows trimming of 1 base on V and 5 bases on J, plus 9 bases between the germline ends. From the germline V gene (reference sequence), CDR1 is LNHNV and CDR2 is YYDKDF. The V and J genes are TRBV15 and TRBJ1-5; the D gene remains uncertain. Sequencing input: peripheral blood or thyroid tissue (not recorded which). This clonotype originated in a young woman with Graves' hyperthyroidism. The DNA sequence is TGTGCCACCAGCAGAGTAAGGGAGCATCAGCCCCAGCATTTT. This codes for CATSRVREHQPQHF.